A selection of T cell receptor beta chains follows, all from one sample in a study of blood T cell repertoires in COVID-19. TCRdb keeps only in-frame clones here, not all; method: immunoSEQ multiplex PCR. Among about 59,000 clones listed, approximately 79% were seen once. The source material was peripheral blood. The origin of the receptors is a human donor in a cohort sampled during active COVID-19. CDR3s include the opening cysteine and the closing phenylalanine or tryptophan. Fields, in order: clone size, D gene, J gene, V gene, CDR3 protein, CDR3 DNA. The D gene is left open where the match is weak. Clone size, where shown, is once, few, many, or a class for clones that have expanded.

NA	TRBD1	TRBJ1-4	TRBV29-1	CSVARKDRAFLSTNEKLFF	TGCAGCGTTGCGCGTAAGGACAGGGCTTTTTTGAGCACTAATGAAAAACTGTTTTTT
few	NA	TRBJ1-5	TRBV7-2	CASSLGPNQPQHF	TGTGCCAGCAGCTTAGGGCCCAATCAGCCCCAGCATTTT
NA	TRBD1	TRBJ2-1	TRBV19	CASSIFGQGYYNEQFF	TGTGCCAGTAGTATCTTTGGACAGGGTTACTACAATGAGCAGTTCTTC
NA	NA	TRBJ2-1	TRBV5-6	CASSLWGNSYNEQFF	TGTGCCAGCAGCTTGTGGGGCAACTCCTACAATGAGCAGTTCTTC
NA	TRBD1	TRBJ1-5	TRBV12-3/TRBV12-4	CASSLGQGGPQHF	TGTGCCAGCAGTTTGGGACAGGGCGGACCCCAGCATTTT
NA	TRBD2	TRBJ2-5	TRBV25-1	CASSLAATSGFRETQYF	TGTGCCAGCAGCCTGGCTGCGACTAGCGGGTTTCGAGAGACCCAGTACTTC
NA	NA	TRBJ2-7	TRBV6-5	CASSYGHEQYF	TGTGCCAGCAGTTACGGCCACGAGCAGTACTTC
once	NA	TRBJ2-1	TRBV5-1	CASSLARSYNEQFF	TGCGCCAGCAGCTTGGCCCGGTCCTACAATGAGCAGTTCTTC
NA	TRBD1	TRBJ1-5	TRBV19	CASSAWDRGLNQPQHF	TGTGCCAGTAGTGCCTGGGACAGGGGGCTCAATCAGCCCCAGCATTTT
NA	NA	TRBJ1-6	TRBV19	CASTNPDKNNSPLHF	TGTGCCAGCACTAACCCGGACAAAAATAATTCACCCCTCCACTTT
NA	NA	TRBJ2-1	TRBV6-2/TRBV6-3	CASSLQGYEQFF	TGTGCCAGCAGCCTACAGGGCTATGAGCAGTTCTTC
NA	NA	TRBJ2-7	TRBV21-1	CASSPPRGGTGPLRSSYEQYF	TGTGCCAGCAGCCCCCCCCGGGGGGGGACAGGGCCCCTCAGGAGCTCCTACGAGCAGTACTTC
NA	NA	TRBJ2-6	TRBV7-3	CASSPSSSGANVLTF	TGTGCCAGCAGCCCTTCGAGCTCTGGGGCCAACGTCCTGACTTTC
NA	NA	TRBJ1-2	TRBV9	CASRDLSGNYGYTF	TGTGCCAGCAGGGACCTCTCGGGGAACTATGGCTACACCTTC
NA	TRBD1	TRBJ2-5	TRBV5-6	CASSWGQNQETQYF	TGTGCCAGCAGTTGGGGACAGAACCAAGAGACCCAGTACTTC
NA	NA	TRBJ1-6	TRBV7-2	CASSYSSYNSPLHF	TGTGCCAGCAGCTACAGCTCCTATAATTCACCCCTCCACTTT
NA	TRBD1	TRBJ1-2	TRBV18	CASSPIGQGDGGYTF	TGTGCCAGCTCACCAATCGGACAGGGGGATGGCGGCTACACCTTC
NA	TRBD1	TRBJ2-2	TRBV19	CASTVTGGNTGELFF	TGTGCCAGTACCGTCACAGGGGGTAACACCGGGGAGCTGTTTTTT
few	NA	TRBJ1-2	TRBV6-5	CATAAGNYGYTF	TGTGCCACCGCCGCGGGTAACTATGGCTACACCTTC
NA	TRBD2	TRBJ2-5	TRBV5-6	CASSLVAGGGETQYF	TGTGCCAGCAGCTTAGTAGCGGGAGGGGGAGAGACCCAGTACTTC
NA	NA	TRBJ2-1	TRBV11-3	CASSSPDYEQFF	TGTGCCAGCAGCTCCCCTGACTATGAGCAGTTCTTC
once	TRBD2	TRBJ2-2	TRBV6-1	CASSDREGVTGELFF	TGTGCCAGCAGTGACAGGGAGGGAGTCACCGGGGAGCTGTTTTTT
NA	TRBD2	TRBJ2-1	TRBV27	CASSFGLAVSYNEQFF	TGTGCCAGCAGTTTCGGGCTAGCGGTGTCTTACAATGAGCAGTTCTTC
NA	NA	TRBJ1-5	TRBV7-2	CASSLVGDQPQHF	TGTGCCAGCAGCTTAGTTGGAGATCAGCCCCAGCATTTT
NA	NA	TRBJ2-4	TRBV21-1	CASSPLQGLLAKNIQYF	TGTGCCAGCAGCCCATTACAGGGGCTCCTAGCCAAAAACATTCAGTACTTC
NA	NA	TRBJ2-7	TRBV28	CASSSYVPIGSFGYEQYF	TGTGCCAGCAGTTCCTACGTCCCAATCGGGAGTTTTGGTTACGAGCAGTACTTC
once	TRBD1	TRBJ2-7	TRBV9	CASSLGGTGVYEQYF	TGTGCCAGCAGCCTCGGGGGGACAGGGGTCTACGAGCAGTACTTC
few	NA	TRBJ2-3	TRBV27	CASSSYQGPSTDTQYF	TGTGCCAGCAGCTCCTATCAGGGTCCTAGCACAGATACGCAGTATTTT
NA	NA	TRBJ2-7	TRBV11-2	CASSPTTGGRGEQYF	TGTGCCAGCAGCCCGACGACCGGGGGGCGGGGGGAGCAGTACTTC
NA	TRBD2	TRBJ2-3	TRBV16	CASSQSGTSASDTQYF	TGTGCCAGCAGCCAATCCGGGACTAGCGCCTCAGATACGCAGTATTTT